The 32 T cell receptor beta chains below were found in one sample sequenced in a study of cytomegalovirus exposure and HLA in healthy donors. The PCR had 60 Vbeta and 13 Jbeta primers. The repertoire was sequenced with immunoSEQ multiplex PCR; TCRdb's copy has only in-frame clones and lacks some. The sample holds roughly 150,000 clones, 81% seen once. Specimen: PBMCs. These receptors were taken from a woman aged 18-29 years in good health and CMV-seronegative.

This chain connects TRBV14 to TRBJ1-6, with D tentatively TRBD1 (5 bases). The CDR3 sequence is 14 residues long. Deletions cut 4 bases from V and 8 bases from J, with 12 bases between. In germline, CDR1 is SGHDN, CDR2 FVKESK. The CDR3 DNA sequence: TGTGCCAGCAGCCCCGGGACTGCCTATTCACCCCTCCACTTT. Its protein product is CASSPGTAYSPLHF.

The CDR3 here is CASSRKPGQGLNEQFF. In DNA, the CDR3 is TGCGCCAGCAGCCGAAAACCGGGACAGGGTCTCAATGAGCAGTTCTTC. The chain has TRBV5-1 and TRBJ2-1, with 9 bases identical to TRBD1. The CDR3 is 16 amino acids. CDR1 is SGHRS and CDR2 is YFSETQ in the germline V gene. With 4 bases clipped from V and 6 bases from J, the junction kept 11 bases outside the gene matches.

The gene calls are TRBV5-1 and TRBJ2-3, with D perhaps TRBD2 (7 bases). The CDR3 runs 15 residues. The germline V gene encodes CDR1 SGHRS and CDR2 YFSETQ. V was clipped by 6 bases and J by 5 bases, with 19 bases between them. CDR3 nucleotide sequence: TGCGCCAGCACCCGGGGGGCCCTAACACTAGATACGCAGTATTTT. This encodes CASTRGALTLDTQYF.

This chain uses TRBV27 with TRBJ2-1; 8 bases line up with TRBD2. The CDR3 contains 16 residues. The V gene's germline CDR1 is MNHEY and CDR2 SMNVEV (reference sequence). Trimming at V came to 6 bases and at J to 3 bases, leaving 10 bases not matched to a gene. For the CDR3, the DNA is TGTGCCAGCAGGGGGATAGCGGGAAGCCACTACAATGAGCAGTTCTTC. Translation gives CASRGIAGSHYNEQFF.

V and J are TRBV7-8 and TRBJ2-7, with 11 bases that match TRBD2. Germline values: CDR1 SGHVS, CDR2 FQNEAQ. Losses at the gene ends were 3 bases for V and 4 bases for J; bases not matched to a gene: 14. The CDR3 is 18 amino acids. The CDR3 protein is CASSFSQRLAGSKYEQYF. The CDR3 nucleotides read TGTGCCAGCAGCTTTAGCCAGCGACTAGCGGGAAGTAAATACGAGCAGTACTTC.

This chain connects TRBV10-3 to TRBJ2-2, with TRBD1 identical over 11 bases. The CDR3 consists of 15 residues. The germline gives CDR1 ENHRY, CDR2 SYGVKD. Trimming at V came to 2 bases and at J to 5 bases, leaving 1 base not matched to a gene. CDR3 nucleotides: TGTGCCATCAGTGAGGGACAGGGGGCTACCGGGGAGCTGTTTTTT. It specifies CAISEGQGATGELFF.

This clone has more than one count but fewer than ten. This sequence joins TRBV6-6 and TRBJ2-5; no definite D call. The germline CDR1 and CDR2 sequences are MNHNY and SVGAGI (reference sequence). The CDR3 consists of 11 residues. With 5 bases removed from V and 4 bases from J, the gap between germline ends came to 5 bases. The CDR3 sequence: CASSLGETQYF. CDR3 DNA sequence: TGTGCCAGCAGTCTAGGAGAGACCCAGTACTTC.

This chain connects TRBV30 to TRBJ2-1, with 10 bases lining up with TRBD2. The CDR3 contains 15 residues. After removal of 2 bases from V and 8 bases from J, the junction contained 9 bases not matched to a gene. Germline V gene lookup returns CDR1 GTSNPN and CDR2 SVGIG (reference sequence). The CDR3 spells CAWSPSGRSYHEQFF. CDR3 bases: TGTGCCTGGAGTCCTAGCGGGAGAAGTTATCATGAGCAGTTCTTC.

This chain links TRBV7-2 with TRBJ2-3; D is uncertain. Germline V CDR1 and CDR2: SGHTA, FQGNSA. The CDR3 consists of 13 residues. The V and J ends lost 4 bases and 0 bases respectively, with 5 bases between them. The CDR3 protein is CASSSGSTDTQYF. In DNA form, the CDR3 reads TGTGCCAGCAGCTCCGGGAGCACAGATACGCAGTATTTT.

J is TRBJ1-5 and V is TRBV7-8; tentatively, D is TRBD1 (5 bases). This CDR3 comprises 14 residues. The germline V and J ends were trimmed by 3 bases and 5 bases, with 11 bases remaining between them. Germline CDR1 SGHVS, CDR2 FQNEAQ. The CDR3 sequence is CASSFGQGDQPQHF. The CDR3 region has the DNA TGTGCCAGCAGCTTTGGGCAGGGCGATCAGCCCCAGCATTTT.

The chain couples TRBV2 to TRBJ1-1, with D maybe TRBD1 (5 bases). CDR1 SNHLY and CDR2 FYNNEI come from the germline V gene. There are 14 residues in the CDR3. Deletions cut 6 bases from V and 2 bases from J, with 13 bases between. The CDR3 loop reads CASREQVGNTEAFF. In DNA form, the CDR3 reads TGTGCCAGCAGGGAACAGGTTGGAAACACTGAAGCTTTCTTT.

The chain is built from TRBV7-2 and TRBJ1-6; 7 nucleotides agree with TRBD1. This CDR3 has 13 residues. The germline V gene encodes CDR1 SGHTA and CDR2 FQGNSA. Unmatched junction bases numbered 3, after V lost 5 bases and J lost 8 bases. In nucleotides, the CDR3 is TGTGCCAGCAGCGAACAGGGGTATTCACCCCTCCACTTT. It encodes CASSEQGYSPLHF.

Turning to this clone: At one end the junction does not follow the germline gene, possibly because of a read error. The chain joins TRBV7-9 to TRBJ1-2; 7 positions match TRBD1. This CDR3 is 16 amino acids long. Germline V gene sequence: CDR1 SEHNR, CDR2 FQNEAQ (reference sequence). The CDR3 loop reads CSSSLSGTESNYGYTF. The CDR3 DNA is TGTTCCAGCAGCTTATCAGGGACAGAGTCTAACTATGGCTACACCTTC.

The rearrangement uses TRBV5-4 and TRBJ2-3; TRBD1 agrees at 7 bases. Per the germline V gene, CDR1 is SGHNT and CDR2 is YYREEE (reference sequence). Trimming removed 0 bases from V and 1 base from J; junction bases left unmatched: 2. This CDR3 is 15 amino acids long. This chain's CDR3 is CASSLDRGRTDTQYF. DNA for the CDR3: TGTGCCAGCAGCTTGGACAGGGGTCGCACAGATACGCAGTATTTT.

The rearrangement joins TRBV6-5 to TRBJ2-5; 12 bases fit TRBD2. CDR1 and CDR2 from the germline V gene are MNHEY and SVGAGI. The J segment lost 1 base and the V segment lost 5 bases, leaving 2 bases of the junction unmatched. The CDR3 runs to 15 residues. CDR3 coding DNA: TGTGCCAGCAGTGGGGGACTAGCGGGCCAAGAGACCCAGTACTTC. This sequence encodes CASSGGLAGQETQYF.

The chain employs TRBV19 and TRBJ1-1; 10 bases match TRBD1. Germline trimming cut 6 bases from V and 4 bases from J; bases unmatched to any gene: 2. The germline gives CDR1 LNHDA, CDR2 SQIVND (reference sequence). The CDR3 runs 13 residues. CDR3 amino acids: CASRTGGGTEAFF. As DNA, the CDR3 is TGTGCCAGTAGGACAGGGGGCGGCACTGAAGCTTTCTTT.

The rearrangement uses TRBV7-2 and TRBJ1-5, with unresolved D. The CDR3 is made up of 14 amino acids. V was shortened by 2 bases and J by 1 base, with 6 bases between the two germline ends. CDR1 is SGHTA and CDR2 is FQGNSA in the germline V gene. The CDR3 spells CASSLQASNQPQHF. CDR3 DNA sequence: TGTGCCAGCAGCTTACAGGCAAGCAATCAGCCCCAGCATTTT.

V usage is TRBV2 and J usage is TRBJ2-3, with 8 bases that match TRBD2. The CDR3 is 14 amino acids. Germline V gene lookup returns CDR1 SNHLY and CDR2 FYNNEI. Unmatched junction bases numbered 3, after V lost 4 bases and J lost 3 bases. CDR3 sequence reads: CASSASGRTDTQYF. The CDR3 DNA reads as TGTGCCAGCAGTGCCAGCGGGAGAACAGATACGCAGTATTTT.

This clone has just one count. The chain has TRBV19 and TRBJ2-3, with unresolved D. CDR3 length: 14 amino acids. CDR1 is LNHDA and CDR2 is SQIVND in the germline V gene (reference sequence). The germline V and J ends were trimmed by 5 bases and 2 bases, with 11 bases remaining between them. The CDR3 loop is CASSAYLNTDTQYF. The CDR3 nucleotides are TGTGCCAGTAGTGCCTACTTAAACACAGATACGCAGTATTTT.

The V gene is TRBV7-3, the J gene TRBJ2-1; 7 bases match TRBD2. The CDR3 covers 17 residues. Germline CDR1 and CDR2: SGHTA and FQGTGA. The V gene end was trimmed by 1 base and the J gene end by 0 bases; junction bases not matched to a gene: 6. The CDR3 loop is CASSLKGGSGSYNEQFF. The DNA for the CDR3 is TGTGCCAGCAGCTTAAAGGGAGGGTCGGGCTCCTACAATGAGCAGTTCTTC.

Here the CDR3 reads CASSSRDRIQETQYF. CDR3 DNA sequence: TGTGCCAGCAGCTCAAGGGACAGAATCCAAGAGACCCAGTACTTC. V is TRBV7-9 and J is TRBJ2-5; 7 bases line up with TRBD1. CDR3 length equals 15 residues. Germline V CDR1 and CDR2: SEHNR, FQNEAQ (reference sequence). J was trimmed by 1 base and V by 4 bases; bases with no gene match: 6.

Comments on this clone: The sample carries other DNA sequences with the same CDR3. This sequence joins TRBV5-1 and TRBJ1-1, with 10 bases lining up with TRBD1. After removal of 3 bases from V and 4 bases from J, the junction contained 3 bases not matched to a gene. Germline assignment: CDR1 SGHRS and CDR2 YFSETQ. The CDR3 contains 14 residues. DNA for the CDR3: TGCGCCAGCAGCTATAGGGACAGGGGCACTGAAGCTTTCTTT. This gives the protein CASSYRDRGTEAFF.

The chain recombines TRBV6-5 with TRBJ1-2, with D possibly being TRBD1 (5 bases). Trimming pared 2 bases from V and 8 bases from J, leaving 21 bases between. CDR3 length equals 16 residues. Germline CDR1 and CDR2: MNHEY and SVGAGI. CDR3 protein: CASSYNGGSFRQGYTF. Written as DNA, the CDR3 is TGTGCCAGCAGTTACAACGGGGGAAGCTTTCGTCAAGGCTACACCTTC.

The chain has TRBV4-1 and TRBJ2-5; no clear D gene. Germline CDR1 MGHRA, CDR2 YSYEKL. The V end lost 0 bases, the J end lost 9 bases, and 11 bases lay between the germline ends. The CDR3 loop spans 13 amino acids. CDR3 in amino acids: CASSQDEQRAQYF. DNA of the CDR3: TGCGCCAGCAGCCAAGATGAGCAACGAGCCCAGTACTTC.

This chain joins TRBV5-1 and TRBJ2-7, with 9 bases fitting TRBD1. CDR3 length equals 16 residues. Trimming cost V 4 bases and J 1 base; bases outside gene matches: 9. CDR1 SGHRS and CDR2 YFSETQ come from the germline V gene. CDR3 nucleotide sequence: TGCGCCAGCAGCCGGGATACCGGGACAGGGTCCTACGAGCAGTACTTC. It is translated as CASSRDTGTGSYEQYF.

The J gene is TRBJ2-1, the V gene TRBV7-9; 9 bases are shared with TRBD1. Germline-derived CDR1 and CDR2 are SEHNR and FQNEAQ (reference sequence). The CDR3 runs 15 residues. V was clipped by 5 bases and J by 4 bases; unmatched bases: 6. The CDR3 loop is CASSPRDRVYNEQFF. The CDR3 coding sequence is TGTGCCAGCAGCCCCCGGGACAGGGTTTACAATGAGCAGTTCTTC.

This rearrangement joins TRBV7-9 to TRBJ2-2, with 9 bases identical to TRBD1. V shed 6 bases and J 1 base; nucleotides not matched to a gene: 6. This CDR3 contains 16 residues. CDR1 is SEHNR, CDR2 FQNEAQ, per germline (reference sequence). Written as DNA, the CDR3 is TGTGCCAGCAGAGTCCGGGACAGGGAGAACACCGGGGAGCTGTTTTTT. Its translation is CASRVRDRENTGELFF.

V is TRBV7-8 and J is TRBJ2-5, with D perhaps matching TRBD2 (6 bases). The CDR3 is made up of 13 amino acids. V was trimmed by 8 bases and J by 5 bases, leaving 15 bases between them. Germline CDR1 reads SGHVS; CDR2 reads FQNEAQ. Written as DNA, the CDR3 is TGTGCCAGCTGGCGGGACCTCGGGGAGACCCAGTACTTC. Its protein product is CASWRDLGETQYF.

The table lists this clone with a few counts. This CDR3 is also generated by other DNA sequences in the sample. CDR3: CASSISRGTGELFF. The CDR3 bases are TGTGCCAGTAGCATCTCCAGGGGTACCGGGGAGCTGTTTTTT. The chain uses TRBV19 and TRBJ2-2; perhaps TRBD1 as D (6 bases). This CDR3 comprises 14 residues. V dropped 6 bases and J dropped 5 bases, with 13 bases sitting between them. CDR1 and CDR2 from the germline V gene are LNHDA and SQIVND (reference sequence). The entire variable domain, with the rest obtained from reference TRBV19 and TRBJ2-2, is as follows: DGGITQSPKYLFRKEGQNVTLSCEQNLNHDAMYWYRQDPGQGLRLIYYSQIVNDFQKGDIAEGYSVSREKKESFPLTVTSAQKNPTAFYLCASSISRGTGELFFGEGSRLTVL.

This clone appeared a few times. This chain uses TRBV5-1 with TRBJ1-4; no reliable D call. This CDR3 comprises 22 residues. Trimming cost V 8 bases and J 8 bases, with 43 bases left between them. Germline loops: CDR1 SGHRS, CDR2 YFSETQ. DNA of the CDR3: TGCGCCAGATTCTCGGGAACCAACTTTAAGAAGGTTTGGGAAACGGGCTTCGAAAAACTGTTTTTT. Translation gives CARFSGTNFKKVWETGFEKLFF.

V and J are TRBV7-6 and TRBJ1-5; TRBD1 matches at 7 bases. This CDR3 spans 14 amino acids. The J segment lost 9 bases and the V segment lost 5 bases, leaving 10 bases of the junction unmatched. Germline assignment: CDR1 SGHVS and CDR2 FNYEAQ. The CDR3 protein is CASSPSMTGLPQHF. The DNA of the CDR3 is TGTGCCAGCAGCCCATCAATGACAGGGCTGCCCCAGCATTTT.

This clone was seen only a few times. The chain couples TRBV4-1 to TRBJ1-1; 8 nucleotides match TRBD1. The germline gives CDR1 MGHRA, CDR2 YSYEKL. The V segment lost 4 bases and the J segment 1 base; nucleotides outside the gene matches: 2. The length of the CDR3 is 14 residues. CDR3 nucleotide sequence: TGCGCCAGCAGCCCTGGGACAGGGAACACTGAAGCTTTCTTT. It is translated as CASSPGTGNTEAFF.